A single sample gave rise to the 11 T cell receptor beta chains below, sequenced in a study of RUNX1 and TCR beta rearrangement in T-cell leukemia. Next generation amplicon sequencing characterized TCR beta DJ and VDJ rearrangements. TCRdb itself ran the PCR reads through MiXCR, one entry per CDR3 protein. The table includes roughly 770 distinct CDR3 sequences, roughly 29% detected once. Sequencing was performed on blood. The origin of the receptors is a male donor with T-cell acute lymphoblastic leukemia.

This chain links TRBV27 with TRBJ2-6; 7 bases agree with TRBD2. The CDR3 is made up of 15 amino acids. The J segment lost 3 bases and the V segment lost 10 bases, leaving 9 bases of the junction unmatched. Germline values: CDR1 MNHEY, CDR2 SMNVEV (reference sequence). The CDR3, as DNA: TGTGCCACGGCGGGACTAAGCAATGGGGCCAACGTCCTGACTTTC. Translation gives CATAGLSNGANVLTF.

In the case of this clonotype: One end of the junction is discordant with germline, which a read error may explain. V is TRBV7-9 and J is TRBJ2-2; TRBD1 or TRBD2 may be the D gene (5 bases each). The CDR3 contains 16 residues. In germline, CDR1 is SEHNR, CDR2 FQNEAQ (reference sequence). As DNA, the CDR3 is TGTGCCAGCAGCCTAGGGGCGGTTGGGGTTTCCGGGGATCTGTTTTTT. Translating gives CASSLGAVGVSGDLFF. Full variable domain (outside the CDR3, taken from reference TRBV7-9 and TRBJ2-2): DTGVSQNPRHKITKRGQNVTFRCDPISEHNRLYWYRQTLGQGPEFLTYFQNEAQLEKSRLLSDRFSAERPKGSFSTLEIQRTEQGDSAMYLCASSLGAVGVSGDLFFGEGSRLTVL.

This chain joins TRBV28 and TRBJ2-7, with 9 positions matching TRBD2. Trimming took 6 bases from V and 2 from J; bases not matched to a gene: 5. Germline-derived CDR1 and CDR2 are MDHEN and SYDVKM. CDR3 size: 14 residues. CDR3: CASSQLAGAYEQYF. DNA of the CDR3: TGTGCCAGCAGCCAACTAGCGGGCGCCTACGAGCAGTACTTC.

Judged by abundance, this clonotype is large. The chain is built from TRBV19 and TRBJ2-2, with 7 bases aligning to TRBD1. J lost 4 bases, V lost 2 bases, and 7 bases had no gene match. This CDR3 is built from 16 residues. Germline CDR1 LNHDA, CDR2 SQIVND (reference sequence). The CDR3 loop is CASSIPTGVGTGELFF. The CDR3 DNA reads as TGTGCCAGTAGTATACCCACAGGGGTGGGCACCGGGGAGCTGTTTTTT.

Turning to this clonotype: A much larger clone lies a single base off, so this may be a read error. The chain combines TRBV4-2 with TRBJ2-6, with D perhaps matching TRBD1 or TRBD2 (5 bases each). The CDR3 has 15 amino acids. Germline V gene lookup returns CDR1 LGHNA and CDR2 YNFKEQ. The CDR3 bases are TGTGCCAGCAGCCAAGAAACGGACGGGGCCAACGACCTGACTTTC. Translating gives CASSQETDGANDLTF.

The chain joins TRBV6-6 to TRBJ1-1; D may be TRBD1 (6 bases). The germline V and J ends were trimmed by 6 bases and 4 bases, with 12 bases remaining between them. This CDR3 contains 13 residues. CDR1 and CDR2 from the germline V gene are MNHNY and SVGAGI (reference sequence). The chain's CDR3 is CASSLGGPTEAFF. CDR3 coding DNA: TGTGCCAGCAGCCTGGGGGGCCCCACTGAAGCTTTCTTT.

This clonotype is termed medium-sized. The genes are TRBV6-6 and TRBJ1-1, with D unresolved. The V end was cut by 8 bases, the J end by 1 base, with 11 bases between. Germline CDR1 is MNHNY and CDR2 is SVGAGI (reference sequence). The CDR3 length is 13 residues. The CDR3 is CASSRARNTEAFF. DNA of the CDR3: TGTGCCAGCTCCCGGGCAAGGAACACTGAAGCTTTCTTT.

This clonotype rates as medium-sized. The gene calls are TRBV12-3 or TRBV12-4 and TRBJ1-5, with a possible D match to TRBD1 (6 bases). The CDR3 consists of 16 residues. V was shortened by 5 bases and J by 1 base, with 15 bases between the two germline ends. CDR3 coding DNA: TGTGCCAGCAGTCCACAGGGTTCGGGAAGCAATCAGCCCCAGCATTTT. Translated, it gives CASSPQGSGSNQPQHF.

This chain links TRBV20-1 with TRBJ1-2; D unresolved. Germline CDR1 reads DFQATT; CDR2 reads SNEGSKA (reference sequence). The CDR3 runs 10 residues. Between the trimmed V and J ends, which lost 6 bases and 8 bases, there was a span of 10 bases. CDR3 bases: TGCAGTGCGGATAGGAAGGGCTACACCTTC. Translating gives CSADRKGYTF.

By sample share, this clonotype is large. The J gene is TRBJ1-1, the V gene TRBV10-3; D gene uncertain. Germline V gene data show CDR1 as ENHRY and CDR2 as SYGVKD. Trimming took off 7 bases at V and 3 bases at J, with 9 bases between the two ends. The CDR3 is made up of 12 amino acids. CDR3 loop: CAIKTPDTEAFF. For the CDR3, the DNA is TGTGCCATCAAGACACCGGACACTGAAGCTTTCTTT.

By sample share, this clonotype is medium-sized. The chain couples TRBV20-1 to TRBJ2-7; D uncertain. Germline V gene sequence: CDR1 DFQATT, CDR2 SNEGSKA (reference sequence). The CDR3 contains 12 residues. The ends were cut back, 6 bases at V and 7 bases at J, with 16 bases in the middle. CDR3 residues: CSAASRPLEQYF. The CDR3 bases are TGCAGTGCCGCTAGTCGTCCCCTGGAGCAGTACTTC.